This T cell receptor (beta chain) was identified in a study of identifying expanded T cells in peripheral blood. Germline values: CDR1 SGDLS, CDR2 YYNGEE. Trimming shortened V by 3 bases and J by 6 bases, and 21 bases separated the two germline ends. The CDR3 length is 16 residues. This clone was detected only a few times. The method was immunoSEQ multiplex PCR; TCRdb's version includes in-frame clones alone and lacks a portion of them. Counted here are roughly 130,000 clones, 75% to 90% occurring once; the ten biggest clones make up 8.4%. The chain uses TRBV9 and TRBJ1-1; D perhaps matches TRBD1 (6 bases). Material for sequencing was blood. The TCR sequence derives from a person aged 18-70 years in good health. The CDR3 nucleotides are TGTGCCAGCAGCGATTCACAGGGAGTGGGTCGATCTGAAGCTTTCTTT. It translates to CASSDSQGVGRSEAFF.